A selection of T cell receptor beta chains follows, all from one sample in a study of CD8 T cells in ankylosing spondylitis. TCRdb called the 5' RACE reads again in MiXCR, with one record for every CDR3 protein. The table has fewer than 650,000 distinct CDR3 sequences, about 12% seen once. Sequences were obtained from blood, either unsorted or a sorted T cell fraction (not recorded which). These receptors were collected from a male donor with ankylosing spondylitis. CDR3s include the opening cysteine and the closing phenylalanine or tryptophan. Only some rows state a clone size, as once, few, many or a class for expanded clones.

j_call clone_size v_call cdr3_aa
TRBJ2-5 . TRBV5-1 CASSYEVSGSGETQYF
TRBJ2-3 few TRBV10-2 CATRLAGEGDTQYF
TRBJ1-4 . TRBV5-1 CASSTGRRGEKLFF
TRBJ1-2 few TRBV27 CASSPTDRGRLYGYTF
TRBJ1-4 . TRBV4-2 CASSQDVGSEEKLFF
TRBJ2-5 few TRBV7-2 CASSWGQSYQETQYF
TRBJ1-4 few TRBV18 CASSRSGANDEKLFF
TRBJ2-1 . TRBV29-1 CSLKRDGRDEQFF
TRBJ2-1 few TRBV24-1 CATSDMTSGRYGEQFF
TRBJ2-3 few TRBV15 CATSSLAGGGSTDTQYF
TRBJ1-5 few TRBV6-5 CASSYSGQSNQPQHF
TRBJ2-1 many TRBV24-1 CATSDSWYEQFF
TRBJ1-2 . TRBV11-2 CASSSPGGNYGYTF
TRBJ2-1 . TRBV29-1 CSVEPPGQFYNEQFF
TRBJ2-6 few TRBV27 CASSMLSGANVLTF
TRBJ2-6 many TRBV20-1 CSASLSGANVLTF
TRBJ1-1 . TRBV2 CASSVQALNTEAFF
TRBJ2-3 . TRBV20-1 CSARTSGRDTQYF
TRBJ2-3 few TRBV29-1 CSVDAGTTTDTQYF
TRBJ1-1 . TRBV7-2 CASSSAGERGRGEAFF
TRBJ2-3 . TRBV9 CASSVVGSGRVDTQYF
TRBJ1-1 few TRBV5-6 CASSSEGRNTEAFF
TRBJ2-7 . TRBV5-1 CASRGDSGSYEQYF
TRBJ2-5 . TRBV20-1 CSARDQSGGETQYF
TRBJ1-5 . TRBV7-9 CASSLVGLQPQHF
TRBJ1-1 few TRBV18 CASSPPSDRSNTEAFF
TRBJ1-5 . TRBV7-2 CASGSTGYGPQHF
TRBJ1-5 . TRBV18 CASSPQEIRSNQPQHF
TRBJ2-1 few TRBV11-2 CASSFPGLAGTTSYNEQFF
TRBJ2-2 . TRBV5-1 CASSLDGDLLGELFF
TRBJ2-1 many TRBV5-1 CASSLEGLGANEQFF
TRBJ2-5 . TRBV29-1 CSVEVAGGETQYF
TRBJ2-5 . TRBV12-3/TRBV12-4 CASSPGGGKETQYF
TRBJ1-5 . TRBV7-9 CASSPAGNREQPQHF
TRBJ1-6 many TRBV2 CASSEATGQANSPLHF
TRBJ2-1 . TRBV11-3 CASSSQYNEQFF
TRBJ1-6 many TRBV20-1 CSAPTGGNSPLHF
TRBJ2-7 few TRBV5-1 CASSSSGGVDEQYF
TRBJ2-1 few TRBV29-1 CSVDSLVLREQFF
TRBJ2-5 few TRBV29-1 CSVRDRETQYF
TRBJ2-1 . TRBV11-3 CASSLGGVGDRVWLAAYNEQFF
TRBJ2-3 few TRBV5-5 CASSRAGDRGTDTQYF
TRBJ2-7 few TRBV10-3 CATPRGGVDEQYF
TRBJ1-1 few TRBV29-1 CSGGDRGYTEAFF
TRBJ1-1 . TRBV14 CASSQGFMTFF
TRBJ2-1 few TRBV7-2 CASSLRLLAAEQFF
TRBJ1-4 few TRBV20-1 CSAPLVGGTNEKLFF
TRBJ1-5 . TRBV19 CASTKTGGNQPQHF
TRBJ2-1 . TRBV24-1 CATRGTDSPARNEQFF
TRBJ2-1 few TRBV6-2/TRBV6-3 CASSLAGDYGEQFF